The 30 T cell receptor beta chains in this list originate from one sample, sequenced in a study of beta chain features in type 1 diabetes. Findings and caveats of the study: TCRB CDR3 length was moderately but significantly reduced in all four CD4+ subsets of Type 1 diabetes patients.

These receptors lack a known antigen. TCRB transcripts that were expressed got sequenced, as all of the isolated RNA had been reverse transcribed. Using immunoSEQ multiplex PCR, the repertoire was profiled, and TCRdb retains in-frame clones only, with some absent. The data contain 500,000 to 800,000 clones, roughly 12% of them seen just once; the ten biggest clones take up 0.095% to 0.15%. Material: naive CD4+ T cells from blood. The receptor source for this set is a man aged 30 to 45 with type 1 diabetes.

The table lists this clone with a few counts. This chain uses TRBV7-2 with TRBJ1-2, with D possibly being TRBD1 (6 bases). Germline V gives CDR1 SGHTA, CDR2 FQGNSA. V shed 1 base and J shed 4 bases, with 16 bases lying between them. CDR3 length: 16 residues. CDR3 amino acids: CASSLVQQGGGYGYTF. The CDR3 DNA is TGTGCCAGCAGCTTAGTCCAACAGGGAGGAGGCTATGGCTACACCTTC.

This clone occurred a few times. CDR3 amino acids: CASMEGLDPYEQYF. CDR3 in DNA: TGCGCCAGCATGGAGGGCCTCGACCCCTACGAGCAGTACTTC. V gene TRBV5-1 combines with J gene TRBJ2-7; D might be TRBD2 (6 bases). CDR3 length: 14 amino acids. Per the germline V gene, CDR1 is SGHRS and CDR2 is YFSETQ. Trimming pared 6 bases from V and 2 bases from J, leaving 15 bases between.

This clone was found a few times. This chain connects TRBV11-2 to TRBJ2-3, with TRBD2 matching over 12 bases. The CDR3 totals 16 residues. Germline lookup yields CDR1 SGHAT and CDR2 FQNNGV. V was pared by 5 bases and J by 2 bases, with 5 bases of the junction left unmatched. CDR3 nucleotides: TGTGCCAGCAGCCGCCGACTAGCGGGGGTCACAGATACGCAGTATTTT. Amino acid sequence: CASSRRLAGVTDTQYF.

This clone was observed a few times. The chain combines TRBV30 with TRBJ2-2; D may be TRBD2 (6 bases). There are 17 residues in the CDR3. Germline CDR1 GTSNPN, CDR2 SVGIG (reference sequence). V lost 3 bases and J 4 bases, leaving 21 bases between the germline ends. The CDR3 loop reads CAWRSHFGGGGTGELFF. In DNA form, the CDR3 reads TGTGCCTGGAGATCCCATTTTGGGGGAGGAGGCACCGGGGAGCTGTTTTTT. Filled out from reference TRBV30 and TRBJ2-2, the complete variable domain reads SQTIHQWPATLVQPVGSPLSLECTVEGTSNPNLYWYRQAAGRGLQLLFYSVGIGQISSEVPQNLSASRPQDRQFILSSKKLLLSDSGFYLCAWRSHFGGGGTGELFFGEGSRLTVL.

This clone came up a few times. The identical CDR3 is also encoded by other nucleotide sequences in the sample. CDR3 amino acids: CASSLAGGPYEQYF. Here the CDR3 DNA reads TGTGCCAGCAGCTTAGCCGGGGGCCCCTACGAGCAGTACTTC. The genes are TRBV7-2 and TRBJ2-7; D may match TRBD1 or TRBD2 (6 bases each). The V end was cut by 0 bases, the J end by 2 bases, with 8 bases between. The CDR3 spans 14 residues. CDR1 SGHTA and CDR2 FQGNSA come from the germline V gene.

V gene TRBV2 combines with J gene TRBJ1-5; D may be TRBD1 (6 bases). CDR3 length: 14 residues. V was shortened by 7 bases and J by 0 bases, with 10 bases between the two germline ends. CDR1 and CDR2 (germline): SNHLY, FYNNEI. The CDR3 DNA follows: TGTGCCAGCACCGAGGACAGTAGCAATCAGCCCCAGCATTTT. This codes for CASTEDSSNQPQHF.

The rearrangement uses TRBV15 and TRBJ2-3; 13 bases line up with TRBD2. CDR1 LNHNV and CDR2 YYDKDF come from the germline V gene (reference sequence). The CDR3 totals 17 residues. The junction had 5 bases not matched to a gene; V was cut back by 3 bases and J by 2 bases. Here the CDR3 reads CATSRRLAGGHTDTQYF. CDR3 nucleotide sequence: TGTGCCACCAGCAGGAGACTAGCGGGGGGTCACACAGATACGCAGTATTTT. Filled out from reference TRBV15 and TRBJ2-3, the complete variable domain reads DAMVIQNPRYQVTQFGKPVTLSCSQTLNHNVMYWYQQKSSQAPKLLFHYYDKDFNNEADTPDNFQSRRPNTSFCFLDIRSPGLGDTAMYLCATSRRLAGGHTDTQYFGPGTRLTVL.

This clone was detected a few times. The CDR3 spells CASTTAGGRYGYTF. The CDR3 DNA is TGTGCCAGCACTACGGCGGGGGGCCGCTATGGCTACACCTTC. J is TRBJ1-2 and V is TRBV28; the D gene is possibly TRBD1 (6 bases). V gave up 7 bases and J gave up 4 bases, with 16 bases separating them. Germline values: CDR1 MDHEN, CDR2 SYDVKM. This CDR3 spans 14 amino acids.

The V gene is TRBV6-5, the J gene TRBJ2-3; D unresolved. The germline V gene encodes CDR1 MNHEY and CDR2 SVGAGI. This CDR3 region has 15 residues. The ends were cut back, 7 bases at V and 1 base at J, with 15 bases in the middle. The CDR3, as DNA: TGTGCCAGCATTATGGCTCCTCGGGGCACAGATACGCAGTATTTT. Its protein is CASIMAPRGTDTQYF.

A word on this clone: In the same sample, other DNA sequences code for this CDR3. This chain links TRBV9 with TRBJ2-5; 11 bases match TRBD1. CDR3 size: 16 residues. The trim removed 3 bases at V and 1 base at J, leaving 5 bases unmatched. Germline lookup yields CDR1 SGDLS and CDR2 YYNGEE. The CDR3 DNA follows: TGTGCCAGCAGCGGGGGACAGGGGGGTCGCCAAGAGACCCAGTACTTC. Translation gives CASSGGQGGRQETQYF.

The chain is built from TRBV25-1 and TRBJ1-4; D gene uncertain. Germline V lookup: CDR1 MGHDK, CDR2 SYGVNS. V lost 3 bases and J lost 8, with 13 bases in between. This CDR3 region has 14 residues. CDR3: CASSDSLGVEKLFF. CDR3 coding DNA: TGTGCCAGCAGTGATTCTCTTGGTGTCGAAAAACTGTTTTTT.

This rearrangement joins TRBV29-1 to TRBJ2-7; 7 bases line up with TRBD1. This CDR3 spans 12 amino acids. The germline gives CDR1 SQVTM, CDR2 ANQGSEA. Losses at the gene ends were 6 bases for V and 3 bases for J; bases not matched to a gene: 5. The CDR3 reads CSVGGQIYEQYF. The CDR3 nucleotides read TGCAGCGTAGGGGGACAGATCTACGAGCAGTACTTC.

The V and J genes are TRBV4-3 and TRBJ1-6, with a tentative D call TRBD1 (6 bases). Trimming took off 2 bases at V and 7 bases at J, with 15 bases between the two ends. CDR1 LGHNA and CDR2 YSLEER come from the germline V gene. The CDR3 totals 16 residues. The CDR3 nucleotides are TGCGCCAGCAGCCAACGTGGGGGCGCGGGGAATTCACCCCTCCACTTT. It is translated as CASSQRGGAGNSPLHF.

The chain links TRBV27 to TRBJ1-5; 10 nucleotides line up with TRBD1. Germline V CDR1 and CDR2: MNHEY, SMNVEV (reference sequence). CDR3 length: 15 amino acids. V was pared by 4 bases and J by 2 bases, with 2 bases of the junction left unmatched. The CDR3: CASSSGTGGNQPQHF. The CDR3 nucleotides are TGTGCCAGCAGTTCCGGGACAGGGGGCAATCAGCCCCAGCATTTT.

This chain connects TRBV11-2 to TRBJ1-2; D possibly corresponds to TRBD1 (5 bases). The germline V gene has CDR1 SGHAT and CDR2 FQNNGV. This CDR3 spans 13 amino acids. V lost 1 base to trimming and J lost 4 bases, with 7 bases between them. The CDR3 bases are TGTGCCAGCAGCTTAGGACAGCGCTATGGCTACACCTTC. Protein product: CASSLGQRYGYTF.

This clone was detected a few times. CDR3 in DNA: TGTGCCAGTAGGGGCACAGGACAGGGGAACTACGAGCAGTACTTC. This gives the protein CASRGTGQGNYEQYF. The chain is built from TRBV19 and TRBJ2-7; 9 bases match TRBD1. CDR1 and CDR2 (germline): LNHDA, SQIVND (reference sequence). Unmatched junction bases numbered 9, after V lost 6 bases and J lost 3 bases. The CDR3 totals 15 residues.

The chain recombines TRBV7-2 with TRBJ2-7; D is possibly TRBD1 or TRBD2 (5 bases each). The germline V gene has CDR1 SGHTA and CDR2 FQGNSA. The CDR3 is 15 amino acids. Trimming stripped 0 bases from V and 5 bases from J, with 14 bases between. The CDR3 nucleotides are TGTGCCAGCAGCTTAGCATTCGAGGGGTCCCACGAGCAGTACTTC. It yields the protein CASSLAFEGSHEQYF. The variable domain in full, with the rest retrieved from reference TRBV7-2 and TRBJ2-7, is GAGVSQSPSNKVTEKGKDVELRCDPISGHTALYWYRQSLGQGLEFLIYFQGNSAPDKSGLPSDRFSAERTGGSVSTLTIQRTQQEDSAVYLCASSLAFEGSHEQYFGPGTRLTVT.

This chain uses TRBV5-4 with TRBJ2-4; 11 bases map to TRBD1. The germline CDR1 and CDR2 sequences are SGHNT and YYREEE (reference sequence). The CDR3 runs 15 residues. Germline trimming cut 4 bases from V and 7 bases from J; bases unmatched to any gene: 7. DNA for the CDR3: TGTGCCAGCAGCCCCTGGACAGGGGGCGAGAACATTCAGTACTTC. It translates to CASSPWTGGENIQYF.

This clone has more than one count but fewer than ten. This chain links TRBV5-4 with TRBJ1-2; D may be TRBD1 (5 bases). Germline lookup yields CDR1 SGHNT and CDR2 YYREEE (reference sequence). V was trimmed by 0 bases and J by 0 bases, leaving 12 bases between them. The CDR3 has 16 residues. CDR3 region: CASSLGAGTSNYGYTF. CDR3 DNA: TGTGCCAGCAGCTTGGGGGCCGGGACGTCTAACTATGGCTACACCTTC.

V usage is TRBV6-6 and J usage is TRBJ2-3, with unresolved D. The CDR3 runs 15 residues. Trimming took 8 bases from V and 2 from J, leaving 17 bases between them. CDR1 MNHNY and CDR2 SVGAGI come from the germline V gene (reference sequence). In nucleotides, the CDR3 is TGTGCCAGCGGTCGGGCAGCCGAATCCACAGATACGCAGTATTTT. It translates to CASGRAAESTDTQYF.

In this sample, this clone turned up a few times. The chain recombines TRBV29-1 with TRBJ1-4; the D gene is possibly TRBD1 (5 bases). V shed 4 bases and J shed 10 bases, with 16 bases lying between them. Looked up from germline, CDR1 is SQVTM and CDR2 is ANQGSEA. CDR3 length equals 13 residues. The CDR3, as DNA: TGCAGCGTTGCTTGGGGAGGGGAGGCAAAACTGTTTTTT. Residues: CSVAWGGEAKLFF.

There are a few counts of this clone. This CDR3 reads CAWSLFGRTDTQYF. The CDR3 DNA follows: TGTGCCTGGAGTCTGTTCGGGAGAACAGATACGCAGTATTTT. The J gene is TRBJ2-3, the V gene TRBV30; D might be TRBD2 (6 bases). Trimming left V 2 bases short and J 3 bases short, with 12 bases between. The germline V gene has CDR1 GTSNPN and CDR2 SVGIG (reference sequence). CDR3 length: 14 amino acids. Full variable domain (remainder filled in from reference TRBV30 and TRBJ2-3): SQTIHQWPATLVQPVGSPLSLECTVEGTSNPNLYWYRQAAGRGLQLLFYSVGIGQISSEVPQNLSASRPQDRQFILSSKKLLLSDSGFYLCAWSLFGRTDTQYFGPGTRLTVL.

This clone was seen a few times. The chain is built from TRBV4-3 and TRBJ1-4; D might be TRBD1 (5 bases). Deletions cut 4 bases from V and 0 bases from J, with 27 bases between. The V gene's germline CDR1 is LGHNA and CDR2 YSLEER. This CDR3 contains 21 residues. CDR3 sequence: CASSRSPLAGYGDTTNEKLFF. The CDR3 DNA reads TGCGCCAGCAGCCGGAGCCCCCTGGCAGGGTATGGAGATACAACTAATGAAAAACTGTTTTTT.

V gene TRBV6-8 combines with J gene TRBJ2-3; the D gene is possibly TRBD1 (5 bases). The germline gives CDR1 MNHGY, CDR2 SAAAGT. V was trimmed by 0 bases and J by 0 bases, leaving 13 bases between them. The CDR3 is made up of 17 amino acids. The CDR3, as DNA: TGTGCCAGCAGTTACTCGGTACAGGTCGCTAGCACAGATACGCAGTATTTT. Translated: CASSYSVQVASTDTQYF.

This clone showed up many times. V usage is TRBV4-3 and J usage is TRBJ2-1; a possible D gene is TRBD2 (5 bases). The V end lost 1 base, the J end lost 4 bases, and 5 bases lay between the germline ends. The germline gives CDR1 LGHNA, CDR2 YSLEER. The CDR3 spans 13 residues. Written as DNA, the CDR3 is TGCGCCAGCAGCCAAGGCGGGTACAATGAGCAGTTCTTC. Amino acids: CASSQGGYNEQFF.

This clone appeared a few times. V gene TRBV6-5 combines with J gene TRBJ2-5; possible D gene TRBD2, 5 bases. V shed 6 bases and J shed 7 bases, with 9 bases lying between them. This CDR3 region has 11 residues. The germline V gene has CDR1 MNHEY and CDR2 SVGAGI. The CDR3 DNA reads TGTGCCAGCAGCAATGGAGGGACCCAGTACTTC. Translating it yields CASSNGGTQYF.

This chain uses TRBV7-2 with TRBJ2-7; weak D call: TRBD1 (6 bases). The ends were cut back, 1 base at V and 0 bases at J, with 16 bases in the middle. The germline V gene has CDR1 SGHTA and CDR2 FQGNSA. This CDR3 has 17 amino acids. DNA of the CDR3: TGTGCCAGCAGCTTAGGTTGGAACAGGGCCAGCTCCTACGAGCAGTACTTC. Its protein product is CASSLGWNRASSYEQYF.

Only a few counts were recorded for this clone. V usage is TRBV5-6 and J usage is TRBJ2-7, with a tentative D call TRBD2 (6 bases). The V gene's germline CDR1 is SGHDT and CDR2 YYEEEE. This CDR3 has 18 residues. V was cut by 3 bases and J by 6 bases, with 28 bases left in between. The CDR3 sequence is CASSWKGRGQHPSGEQYF. The CDR3 nucleotides read TGTGCCAGCAGCTGGAAAGGGCGGGGTCAGCACCCAAGCGGCGAGCAGTACTTC. Based on the CDR3 plus reference TRBV5-6 and TRBJ2-7, the full variable domain is DAGVTQSPTHLIKTRGQQVTLRCSPKSGHDTVSWYQQALGQGPQFIFQYYEEEERQRGNFPDRFSGHQFPNYSSELNVNALLLGDSALYLCASSWKGRGQHPSGEQYFGPGTRLTVT.

Concerning this clone itself: One end of the junction varies from germline; a read error may be responsible. The chain joins TRBV7-6 to TRBJ2-7; 9 bases line up with TRBD2. This CDR3 comprises 14 residues. Germline CDR1 and CDR2: SGHVS and FNYEAQ. The CDR3 nucleotides are TGTGCCAGCAGGTTAGCGGGGGACTCCTACGAGCAGTACTTC. Its translation is CASRLAGDSYEQYF.

This chain connects TRBV28 to TRBJ2-5, with unresolved D. This CDR3 has 13 residues. Trimming stripped 5 bases from V and 5 bases from J, with 12 bases between. Germline V gene sequence: CDR1 MDHEN, CDR2 SYDVKM. The CDR3 protein is CASSHPGRETQYF. The CDR3 coding sequence is TGTGCCAGCAGTCACCCCGGACGGGAGACCCAGTACTTC.